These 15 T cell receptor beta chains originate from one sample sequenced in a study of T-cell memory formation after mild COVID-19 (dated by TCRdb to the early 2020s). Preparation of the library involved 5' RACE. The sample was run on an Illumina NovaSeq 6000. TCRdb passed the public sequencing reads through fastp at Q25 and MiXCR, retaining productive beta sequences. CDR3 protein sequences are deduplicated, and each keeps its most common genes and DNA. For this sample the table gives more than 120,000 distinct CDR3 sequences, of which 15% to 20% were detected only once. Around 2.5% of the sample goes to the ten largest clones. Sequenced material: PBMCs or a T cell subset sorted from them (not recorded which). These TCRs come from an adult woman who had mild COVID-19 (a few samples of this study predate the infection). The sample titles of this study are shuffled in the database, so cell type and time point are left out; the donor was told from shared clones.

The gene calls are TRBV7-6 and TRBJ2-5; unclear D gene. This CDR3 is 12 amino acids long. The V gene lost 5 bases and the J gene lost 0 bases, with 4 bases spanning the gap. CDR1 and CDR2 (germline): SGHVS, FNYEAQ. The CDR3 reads CASSHDQETQYF. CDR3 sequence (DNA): TGTGCCAGCAGCCACGACCAAGAGACCCAGTACTTC.

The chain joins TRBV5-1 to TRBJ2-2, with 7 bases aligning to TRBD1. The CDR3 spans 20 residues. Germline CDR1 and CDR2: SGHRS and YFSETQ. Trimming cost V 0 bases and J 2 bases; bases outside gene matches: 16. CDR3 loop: CASSLGRWGQSWDNTGELFF. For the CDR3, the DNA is TGCGCCAGCAGCTTGGGGCGATGGGGACAGTCCTGGGATAACACCGGGGAGCTGTTTTTT.

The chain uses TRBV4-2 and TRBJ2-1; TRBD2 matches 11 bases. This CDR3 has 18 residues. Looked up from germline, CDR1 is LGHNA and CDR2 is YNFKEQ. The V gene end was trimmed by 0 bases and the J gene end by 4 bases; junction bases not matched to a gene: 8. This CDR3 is CASSQDPTSGTQYNEQFF. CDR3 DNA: TGTGCCAGCAGCCAAGACCCGACTAGCGGGACCCAGTACAATGAGCAGTTCTTC.

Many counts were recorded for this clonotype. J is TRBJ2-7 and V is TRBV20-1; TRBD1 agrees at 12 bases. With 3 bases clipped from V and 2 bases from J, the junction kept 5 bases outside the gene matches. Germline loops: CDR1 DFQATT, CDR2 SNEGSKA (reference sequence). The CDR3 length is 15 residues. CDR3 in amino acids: CSARGTGGFAYEQYF. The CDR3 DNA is TGCAGTGCTAGGGGGACAGGGGGCTTTGCCTACGAGCAGTACTTC.

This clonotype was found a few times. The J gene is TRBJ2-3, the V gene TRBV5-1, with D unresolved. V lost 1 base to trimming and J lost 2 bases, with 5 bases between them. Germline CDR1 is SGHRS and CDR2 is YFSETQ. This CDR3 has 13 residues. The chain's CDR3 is CASSLYLTDTQYF. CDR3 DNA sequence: TGCGCCAGCAGCTTGTATCTCACAGATACGCAGTATTTT.

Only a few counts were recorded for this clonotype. The CDR3 region is CASSFGHYEQYF. CDR3 sequence (DNA): TGTGCCAGCAGCTTCGGGCACTACGAGCAGTACTTC. This sequence joins TRBV7-9 and TRBJ2-7; D is unresolved. This CDR3 has 12 amino acids. CDR1 and CDR2 (germline): SEHNR, FQNEAQ (reference sequence). Trimming left V 3 bases short and J 3 bases short, with 6 bases between.

CDR3 nucleotide sequence: TGCAGTGCCCCCAAAGGGGGACTGTACAATGAGCAGTTCTTC. This codes for CSAPKGGLYNEQFF. This chain links TRBV20-1 with TRBJ2-1; D tentatively reads TRBD1 or TRBD2 (6 bases each). Looked up from germline, CDR1 is DFQATT and CDR2 is SNEGSKA (reference sequence). Trimming removed 6 bases at V and 4 bases at J, with 16 bases between. This CDR3 has 14 residues.

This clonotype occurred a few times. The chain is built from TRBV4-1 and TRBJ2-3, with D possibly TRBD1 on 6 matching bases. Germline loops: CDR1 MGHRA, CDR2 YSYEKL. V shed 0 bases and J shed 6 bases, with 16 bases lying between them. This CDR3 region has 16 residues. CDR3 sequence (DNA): TGCGCCAGCAGCCAAGATAACAGGGCGAATTGGGATACGCAGTATTTT. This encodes CASSQDNRANWDTQYF.

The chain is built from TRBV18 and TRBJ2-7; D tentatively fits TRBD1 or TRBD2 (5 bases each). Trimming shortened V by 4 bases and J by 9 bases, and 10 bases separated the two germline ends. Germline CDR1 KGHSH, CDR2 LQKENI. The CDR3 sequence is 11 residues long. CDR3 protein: CASSQGDGQYF. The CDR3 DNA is TGTGCCAGCTCACAAGGGGACGGGCAGTACTTC.

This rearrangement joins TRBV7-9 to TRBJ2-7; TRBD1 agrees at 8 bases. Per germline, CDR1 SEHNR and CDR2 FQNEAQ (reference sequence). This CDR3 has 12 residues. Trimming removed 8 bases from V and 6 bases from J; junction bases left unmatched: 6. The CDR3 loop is CASGGTGGEQYF. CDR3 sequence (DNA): TGTGCCAGCGGCGGAACAGGGGGCGAGCAGTACTTC.

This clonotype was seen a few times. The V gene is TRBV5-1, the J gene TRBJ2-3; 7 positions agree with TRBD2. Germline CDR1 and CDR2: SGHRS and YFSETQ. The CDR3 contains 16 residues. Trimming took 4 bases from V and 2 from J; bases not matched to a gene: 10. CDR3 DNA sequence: TGCGCCAGCAGCGGAACAAGCGGGGCCTACACAGATACGCAGTATTTT. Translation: CASSGTSGAYTDTQYF.

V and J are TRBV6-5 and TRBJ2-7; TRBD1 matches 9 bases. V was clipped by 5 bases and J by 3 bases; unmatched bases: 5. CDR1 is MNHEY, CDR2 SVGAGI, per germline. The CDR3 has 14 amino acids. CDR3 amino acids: CASSPKTGGYEQYF. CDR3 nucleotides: TGTGCCAGCAGTCCCAAGACAGGGGGCTACGAGCAGTACTTC.

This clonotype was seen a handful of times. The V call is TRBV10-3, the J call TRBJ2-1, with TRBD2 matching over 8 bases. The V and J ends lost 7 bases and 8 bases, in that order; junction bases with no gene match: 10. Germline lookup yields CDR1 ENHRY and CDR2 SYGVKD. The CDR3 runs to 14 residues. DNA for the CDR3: TGTGCCATCACCTCCGGGACTAGTCTCCATGAGCAGTTCTTC. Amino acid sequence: CAITSGTSLHEQFF.

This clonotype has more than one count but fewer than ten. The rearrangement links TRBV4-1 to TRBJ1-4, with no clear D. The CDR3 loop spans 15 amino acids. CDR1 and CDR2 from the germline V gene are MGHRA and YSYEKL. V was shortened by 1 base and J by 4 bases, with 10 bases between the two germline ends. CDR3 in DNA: TGCGCCAGCAGCCAAGTGAGAAATCGTAATGAAAAACTGTTTTTT. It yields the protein CASSQVRNRNEKLFF.

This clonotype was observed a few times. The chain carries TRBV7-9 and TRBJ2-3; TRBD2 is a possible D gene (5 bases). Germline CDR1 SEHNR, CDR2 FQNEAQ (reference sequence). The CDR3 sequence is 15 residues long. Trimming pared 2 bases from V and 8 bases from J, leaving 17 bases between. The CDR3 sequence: CASSLWNGMSGTQYF. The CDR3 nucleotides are TGTGCCAGCAGCTTATGGAACGGGATGTCGGGTACGCAGTATTTT.